The 12 T cell receptor beta chains listed next were all sequenced from one sample in a study of CD8 T cells in Susac syndrome. Reverse transcription of about 0.45 to 1 ug RNA was carried out with random hexamers. TCRdb analysed the immunoSEQ multiplex PCR reads with MiXCR anew, one entry per CDR3 protein. Among tens of thousands of distinct CDR3 sequences listed, over 75% were seen once. The sample was CD8+ T cells from PBMCs. Receptors were obtained from a human donor with multiple sclerosis.

J is TRBJ2-2 and V is TRBV20-1, with 9 bases fitting TRBD2. V shed 6 bases, J shed 0 bases, and the junction held 5 bases outside the gene matches. Germline V gives CDR1 DFQATT, CDR2 SNEGSKA (reference sequence). This CDR3 spans 15 amino acids. CDR3 sequence (DNA): TGCAGTGCCGCGACTAGCGGAACGAACACCGGGGAGCTGTTTTTT. Translation: CSAATSGTNTGELFF.

The chain combines TRBV25-1 with TRBJ2-5; no clear D. With 1 base removed from V and 0 bases from J, the gap between germline ends came to 18 bases. The CDR3 sequence is 18 residues long. Germline values: CDR1 MGHDK, CDR2 SYGVNS. CDR3 in DNA: TGTGCCAGCAGTGAATTGGGATATGGGGAAGGGTACCAAGAGACCCAGTACTTC. Protein: CASSELGYGEGYQETQYF.

The rearrangement uses TRBV4-3 and TRBJ1-4; unclear D gene. Germline V lookup: CDR1 LGHNA, CDR2 YSLEER. Trimming pared 0 bases from V and 3 bases from J, leaving 8 bases between. This CDR3 is built from 15 residues. The CDR3 DNA is TGCGCCAGCAGCCAAGATAGGAACCCTAATGAAAAACTGTTTTTT. Its protein is CASSQDRNPNEKLFF.

The chain couples TRBV28 to TRBJ2-7, with D possibly matching TRBD1 (5 bases). V was shortened by 2 bases and J by 5 bases, with 13 bases between the two germline ends. The CDR3 consists of 14 residues. Germline V gene lookup returns CDR1 MDHEN and CDR2 SYDVKM. The CDR3 protein is CASSLQGYEDEQYF. The CDR3 bases are TGTGCCAGCAGTTTACAGGGTTATGAGGACGAGCAGTACTTC.

The genes are TRBV5-1 and TRBJ1-1; D may be TRBD1 (5 bases). This CDR3 contains 15 residues. CDR1 is SGHRS, CDR2 YFSETQ, per germline. The V end lost 0 bases, the J end lost 2 bases, and 11 bases lay between the germline ends. CDR3 protein: CASSLEPDSNTEAFF. The CDR3 DNA is TGCGCCAGCAGCTTGGAACCCGACAGTAACACTGAAGCTTTCTTT.

V and J are TRBV13 and TRBJ1-1; no firm D call. CDR3 length equals 14 residues. Per the germline V gene, CDR1 is PRHDT and CDR2 is FYEKMQ (reference sequence). Trimming pared 0 bases from V and 3 bases from J, leaving 8 bases between. In nucleotides, the CDR3 is TGTGCCAGCAGCTTAGGATCGGGATACACTGAAGCTTTCTTT. Translated, it gives CASSLGSGYTEAFF.

This chain links TRBV13 with TRBJ2-3, with 9 nucleotides matching TRBD1. The CDR3 is 15 amino acids. Per the germline V gene, CDR1 is PRHDT and CDR2 is FYEKMQ (reference sequence). The ends lost 6 bases at V and 5 bases at J; junction bases unmatched: 9. CDR3 nucleotides: TGTGCCAGCAGTTTCATGGGACAGGGACAAGATACGCAGTATTTT. As protein: CASSFMGQGQDTQYF.

The chain is built from TRBV3-1 and TRBJ1-3; no reliable D call. The CDR3 runs to 19 residues. CDR1 is LGHDT and CDR2 is YNNKEL in the germline V gene (reference sequence). Between the trimmed V and J ends, which lost 1 base and 0 bases, there was a span of 19 bases. The CDR3 DNA is TGTGCCAGCAGCCAAGGGTCTCAGACTAGTAAACTCTCTGGAAACACCATATATTTT. Residues: CASSQGSQTSKLSGNTIYF.

The J gene is TRBJ1-2, the V gene TRBV6-5, with D possibly TRBD1 on 6 matching bases. The V end was cut by 6 bases, the J end by 7 bases, with 21 bases between. The CDR3 consists of 15 residues. Germline lookup yields CDR1 MNHEY and CDR2 SVGAGI. CDR3 DNA sequence: TGTGCCAGCAGGCCCCAGGTCGGGGGCGGGGGTGGCTACACCTTC. Encoded protein: CASRPQVGGGGGYTF.

The V gene is TRBV12-3 or TRBV12-4, the J gene TRBJ1-1; 8 positions match TRBD1. The CDR3 has 15 residues. V lost 6 bases to trimming and J lost 1 base; unmatched junction nucleotides: 7. The CDR3 region has the DNA TGTGCCAGCAGCTTTAACAGGGGGTCGAACACTGAAGCTTTCTTT. Protein: CASSFNRGSNTEAFF.

The chain employs TRBV19 and TRBJ2-3, with D tentatively TRBD2 (6 bases). This CDR3 has 14 residues. V dropped 5 bases and J dropped 2 bases, with 11 bases sitting between them. Germline assignment: CDR1 LNHDA and CDR2 SQIVND (reference sequence). CDR3 DNA sequence: TGTGCCAGTAGTGCCTGGACTACCACAGATACGCAGTATTTT. It translates to CASSAWTTTDTQYF. Full variable domain (rest looked up from reference TRBV19 and TRBJ2-3): DGGITQSPKYLFRKEGQNVTLSCEQNLNHDAMYWYRQDPGQGLRLIYYSQIVNDFQKGDIAEGYSVSREKKESFPLTVTSAQKNPTAFYLCASSAWTTTDTQYFGPGTRLTVL.

The J gene is TRBJ2-1, the V gene TRBV25-1; 10 bases match TRBD2. The CDR3 loop spans 15 amino acids. CDR1 and CDR2 (germline): MGHDK, SYGVNS. Trimming took 1 base from V and 8 from J; bases not matched to a gene: 5. This CDR3 is CASSEWSSGSDEQFF. In DNA form, the CDR3 reads TGTGCCAGCAGTGAATGGTCTAGCGGGAGTGATGAGCAGTTCTTC.